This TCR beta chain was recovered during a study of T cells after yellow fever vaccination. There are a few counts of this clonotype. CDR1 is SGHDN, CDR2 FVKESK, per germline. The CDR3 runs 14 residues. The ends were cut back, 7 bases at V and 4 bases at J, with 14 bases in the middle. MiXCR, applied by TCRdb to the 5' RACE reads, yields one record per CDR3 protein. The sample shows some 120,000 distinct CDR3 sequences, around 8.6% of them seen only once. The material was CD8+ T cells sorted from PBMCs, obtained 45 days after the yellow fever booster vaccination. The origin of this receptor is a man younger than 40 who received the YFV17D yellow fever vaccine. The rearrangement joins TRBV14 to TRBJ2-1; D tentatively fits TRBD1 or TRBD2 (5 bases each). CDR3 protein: CASNRGFPYNEQFF. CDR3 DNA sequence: TGTGCCAGCAACCGGGGCTTTCCGTACAATGAGCAGTTCTTC. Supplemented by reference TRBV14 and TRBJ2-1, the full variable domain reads EAGVTQFPSHSVIEKGQTVTLRCDPISGHDNLYWYRRVMGKEIKFLLHFVKESKQDESGMPNNRFLAERTGGTYSTLKVQPAELEDSGVYFCASNRGFPYNEQFFGPGTRLTVL.